The 15 T cell receptor beta chains given below trace back to one sample, sequenced in a study of response to subunit inactivated influenza vaccine. TCRdb reprocessed the RT-PCR reads via MiXCR and lists one record per CDR3 protein. The sample shows more than 450,000 distinct CDR3 sequences, about 11% of them seen only once. In addition, the sample was reused for a study of T cells expressing NK-cell markers. That work adds: 5'RACE template switching with UMIs generated TCR beta cDNA.

The input for sequencing was PBMCs from blood, taken on the day of vaccination. These receptors were collected from a man aged 50 to 59 who received an inactivated influenza vaccine.

This rearrangement joins TRBV6-5 to TRBJ1-2, with D maybe TRBD1 (5 bases). The CDR3 sequence is 14 residues long. V was shortened by 2 bases and J by 6 bases, with 13 bases between the two germline ends. The germline V gene encodes CDR1 MNHEY and CDR2 SVGAGI. The CDR3 loop is CASSYAWTFHGYTF. In DNA form, the CDR3 reads TGTGCCAGCAGTTACGCATGGACATTTCATGGCTACACCTTC.

The chain joins TRBV23-1 to TRBJ2-3, with 8 bases lining up with TRBD2. TRBV23-1 is known as an ORF, though its function is uncertain. The CDR3 loop spans 16 amino acids. J lost 6 bases, V lost 6 bases, and 14 bases had no gene match. The CDR3 DNA follows: TGCGCCAGCAGCCCACCACTTGCGGGAGGATCGGATACGCAGTATTTT. It encodes CASSPPLAGGSDTQYF.

The sample holds a few counts of this clonotype. The gene calls are TRBV18 and TRBJ2-7; TRBD1 matches at 7 bases. The ends lost 3 bases at V and 5 bases at J; junction bases unmatched: 7. Germline V gene lookup returns CDR1 KGHSH and CDR2 LQKENI. The CDR3 totals 14 residues. The CDR3: CASSPLTGMDEQYF. The CDR3 DNA reads as TGTGCCAGCTCACCGTTGACAGGGATGGACGAGCAGTACTTC.

This clonotype was recorded many times. The V and J genes are TRBV10-3 and TRBJ2-3; 7 bases map to TRBD2. CDR3 size: 15 residues. The V segment lost 0 bases and the J segment 4 bases; nucleotides outside the gene matches: 4. Germline V gives CDR1 ENHRY, CDR2 SYGVKD. The CDR3 spells CAISESGGSADTQYF. CDR3 nucleotides: TGTGCCATCAGTGAGTCCGGGGGGAGCGCAGATACGCAGTATTTT.

The chain couples TRBV20-1 to TRBJ2-5; the D call may be TRBD1 or TRBD2 (5 bases each). The germline V gene encodes CDR1 DFQATT and CDR2 SNEGSKA (reference sequence). V was clipped by 0 bases and J by 2 bases, with 19 bases between them. The CDR3 contains 17 residues. DNA for the CDR3: TGCAGTGCTAGAGATCCGGCAGGGAGCGGCGCACAAGAGACCCAGTACTTC. Its protein is CSARDPAGSGAQETQYF.

This chain joins TRBV7-2 and TRBJ2-5, with D perhaps given as TRBD1 or TRBD2 (5 bases each). Trimming left V 5 bases short and J 4 bases short, with 11 bases between. The CDR3 extends over 13 amino acids. Germline CDR1 is SGHTA and CDR2 is FQGNSA. CDR3 residues: CASSRGPIETQYF. The CDR3 nucleotides read TGTGCCAGCAGCCGGGGACCGATAGAGACCCAGTACTTC.

This clonotype was seen more than once but under ten times. This chain uses TRBV28 with TRBJ2-5, with 7 bases matching TRBD1. The germline V gene encodes CDR1 MDHEN and CDR2 SYDVKM. Germline trimming cut 9 bases from V and 2 bases from J; bases unmatched to any gene: 9. The CDR3 covers 14 residues. The CDR3 DNA is TGTGCCAGTGCCGGGACAGAGAGGCAAGAGACCCAGTACTTC. The encoded protein is CASAGTERQETQYF.

This chain links TRBV20-1 with TRBJ1-1; D is possibly TRBD1 (5 bases). CDR3 length equals 11 residues. The V gene's germline CDR1 is DFQATT and CDR2 SNEGSKA (reference sequence). CDR3 nucleotide sequence: TGCAGAGGGGTAGATAACACTGAAGCTTTCTTT. Amino acid sequence: CRGVDNTEAFF.

The rearrangement uses TRBV18 and TRBJ2-5; 9 bases align to TRBD1. The germline V gene has CDR1 KGHSH and CDR2 LQKENI. With V trimmed by 5 bases and J by 3 bases, 4 bases remained unmatched. The CDR3 sequence is 14 residues long. CDR3 nucleotides: TGTGCCAGCTCAGGGACAGGGTCGGAAGAGACCCAGTACTTC. Amino acids: CASSGTGSEETQYF.

This chain links TRBV29-1 with TRBJ2-5; no clear D gene. CDR3 size: 13 residues. Trimming left V 7 bases short and J 1 base short, with 13 bases between. Per germline, CDR1 SQVTM and CDR2 ANQGSEA. DNA of the CDR3: TGCAGCGCCTCGGGCCCTTCCCAAGAGACCCAGTACTTC. Its protein product is CSASGPSQETQYF.

The rearrangement joins TRBV4-2 to TRBJ2-7, with D unresolved. The CDR3 loop spans 15 amino acids. Germline V gene lookup returns CDR1 LGHNA and CDR2 YNFKEQ. Trimming left V 0 bases short and J 6 bases short, with 15 bases between. The CDR3 sequence: CASSQDRALGPEQYF. CDR3 coding DNA: TGTGCCAGCAGCCAAGATCGAGCTCTTGGGCCCGAGCAGTACTTC.

The chain couples TRBV25-1 to TRBJ2-5; the D is unclear. The CDR3 length is 15 residues. Trimming took off 3 bases at V and 2 bases at J, with 13 bases between the two ends. The germline CDR1 and CDR2 sequences are MGHDK and SYGVNS. The DNA of the CDR3 is TGTGCCAGCAGTGATAAAACAGTGATTCAAGAGACCCAGTACTTC. Its protein is CASSDKTVIQETQYF.

J is TRBJ2-1 and V is TRBV9, with 7 bases lining up with TRBD2. This CDR3 is 16 amino acids long. Trimming cost V 2 bases and J 2 bases; bases outside gene matches: 7. Germline V CDR1 and CDR2: SGDLS, YYNGEE. CDR3 sequence (DNA): TGTGCCAGCAGCGTTCACGGGACTACCACCTACAATGAGCAGTTCTTC. Translation: CASSVHGTTTYNEQFF.

This clonotype was picked up many times. The gene calls are TRBV6-5 and TRBJ1-5; maybe TRBD1 (6 bases). This CDR3 region has 14 residues. Germline CDR1 is MNHEY and CDR2 is SVGAGI. V shed 2 bases and J shed 7 bases, with 12 bases lying between them. The CDR3 DNA reads TGTGCCAGCAGTTACGACGACAGGACGCAGCCCCAGCATTTT. It translates to CASSYDDRTQPQHF.

This clonotype has more than one count but fewer than ten. This sequence joins TRBV6-1 and TRBJ1-6; 7 bases are shared with TRBD1. The J segment lost 12 bases and the V segment lost 7 bases, leaving 12 bases of the junction unmatched. This CDR3 spans 14 amino acids. CDR1 is MNHNS, CDR2 SASEGT, per germline. The CDR3 loop reads CASTIRDRGQPLHF. The CDR3 nucleotides are TGTGCCAGCACCATCCGGGACAGAGGGCAACCCCTCCACTTT.